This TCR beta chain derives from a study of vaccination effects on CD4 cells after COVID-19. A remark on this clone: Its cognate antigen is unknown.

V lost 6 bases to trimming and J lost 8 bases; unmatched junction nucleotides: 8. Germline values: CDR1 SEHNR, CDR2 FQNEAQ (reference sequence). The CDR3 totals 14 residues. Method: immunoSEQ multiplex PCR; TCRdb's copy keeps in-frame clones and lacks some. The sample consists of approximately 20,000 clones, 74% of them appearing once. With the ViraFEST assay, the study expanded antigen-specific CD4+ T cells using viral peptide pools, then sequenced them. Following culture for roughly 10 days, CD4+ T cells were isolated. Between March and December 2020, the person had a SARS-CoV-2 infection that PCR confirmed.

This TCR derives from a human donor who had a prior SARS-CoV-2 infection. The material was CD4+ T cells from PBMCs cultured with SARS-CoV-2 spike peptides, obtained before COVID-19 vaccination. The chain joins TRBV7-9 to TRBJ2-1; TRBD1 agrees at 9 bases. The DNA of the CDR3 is TGTGCCAGCAGATGGGGGACAGGGAAGGATGAGCAGTTCTTC. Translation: CASRWGTGKDEQFF.